These 2 T cell receptor beta chains were all obtained from the same sample, sequenced in a study of blood T cell repertoires in COVID-19. Only in-frame clones appear in the TCRdb table, and some are missing; sequencing was by immunoSEQ multiplex PCR. The sample consists of about 140,000 clones, roughly 90% of them appearing once. Input material: peripheral blood. The receptors were sampled from a man between 65 and 85 years old with acute or convalescent COVID-19.

The chain is built from TRBV5-1 and TRBJ2-3, with 11 positions matching TRBD2. The CDR3 is 16 residues long. Germline CDR1 is SGHRS and CDR2 is YFSETQ. Unmatched junction bases numbered 12, after V lost 7 bases and J lost 5 bases. The CDR3: CASYTTSGRGIDTQYF. The CDR3 nucleotides read TGCGCCAGCTACACTACTAGCGGGAGAGGTATAGATACGCAGTATTTT.

This rearrangement joins TRBV6-5 to TRBJ1-3; 7 bases line up with TRBD1. The germline gives CDR1 MNHEY, CDR2 SVGAGI. This CDR3 is 12 amino acids long. V shed 8 bases and J 8 bases; nucleotides not matched to a gene: 6. Here the CDR3 DNA reads TGTGCCAGCGGACAGGAGGGATACACCATATATTTT. Amino acids: CASGQEGYTIYF.